The table lists the clone carrying this TCR beta chain with a count of one. Libraries were prepared by immunoSEQ multiplex PCR; TCRdb keeps only in-frame clonotypes and omits some of them. The sample lists roughly 300,000 clones; less than 90% were seen once. The sample belongs to a study of blood T cell repertoires in COVID-19. About the research overall: COVID-19 samples collected from the United States, Italy and Spain covered acute and convalescent phases. T cells, B-cell-depleted T cells, or PBMCs supplied cDNA or gDNA.

The germline CDR1 and CDR2 sequences are MNHEY and SVGAGI. CDR3 size: 14 residues. V was shortened by 9 bases and J by 5 bases, with 19 bases between the two germline ends. Sequencing input: peripheral blood. The V and J genes are TRBV6-5 and TRBJ1-1; possible D gene TRBD1, 6 bases. The TCR comes from a human donor in a cohort sampled during active COVID-19. The CDR3 is CASAVAGGVTEAFF. CDR3 nucleotide sequence: TGTGCCAGTGCCGTGGCTGGGGGCGTGACTGAAGCTTTCTTT.